These T cell receptor beta chains were read from a single sample in a study of cytomegalovirus exposure and HLA in healthy donors. TCRdb keeps only in-frame clones here, not all; method: immunoSEQ multiplex PCR. The repertoire has over 110,000 clones, around 83% of them found once; the top ten carry more than 0.9%. What was sequenced was PBMCs. These receptors all stem from a male donor in good health and CMV-seropositive. The CDR3 runs from the conserved cysteine through the conserved F or W. The order of the fields is V gene, J gene, clone size, D gene, CDR3 DNA, CDR3 protein. A D gene is named only where the DNA matches it firmly. Not all rows give a size; the values are once, few, many and, for expanded clones, a class.

v_call: TRBV11-3; j_call: TRBJ2-1; clone_size: .; d_call: .; cdr3_nt: TGTGCCAGCAGCTTAGACGGAGCTGGTGAGCAGTTCTTC; cdr3_aa: CASSLDGAGEQFF
v_call: TRBV11-3; j_call: TRBJ2-5; clone_size: few; d_call: .; cdr3_nt: TGTGCCAGCAGCTCGATAGCGGCGTCAGAGACCCAGTACTTC; cdr3_aa: CASSSIAASETQYF
v_call: TRBV10-2; j_call: TRBJ1-5; clone_size: .; d_call: .; cdr3_nt: TGCGCCAGCAGTGGACAGTCTAGCAATCAGCCCCAGCATTTT; cdr3_aa: CASSGQSSNQPQHF
v_call: TRBV15; j_call: TRBJ2-1; clone_size: .; d_call: TRBD1; cdr3_nt: TGTGCCACCAGCACGGAACAGGGGTACAATGAGCAGTTCTTC; cdr3_aa: CATSTEQGYNEQFF
v_call: TRBV6-1; j_call: TRBJ1-4; clone_size: few; d_call: TRBD1; cdr3_nt: TGTGCCAGCCGGGGACAGGCTAATGAAAAACTGTTTTTT; cdr3_aa: CASRGQANEKLFF
v_call: TRBV7-7; j_call: TRBJ2-7; clone_size: .; d_call: TRBD1; cdr3_nt: TGTGCTAGCAGCTTAGCCCTGGGACAGGGAAGCAACGAGCAGTACTTC; cdr3_aa: CASSLALGQGSNEQYF
v_call: TRBV19; j_call: TRBJ1-3; clone_size: .; d_call: TRBD1; cdr3_nt: TGTGCCAGTAGTGCCCAACCGGGACAGCTCTCTGGAAACACCATATATTTT; cdr3_aa: CASSAQPGQLSGNTIYF
v_call: TRBV5-1; j_call: TRBJ2-5; clone_size: .; d_call: TRBD1; cdr3_nt: TGCGCCAGCAGCCACTATGGACAGGGGCCGGGTGAGACCCAGTACTTC; cdr3_aa: CASSHYGQGPGETQYF
v_call: TRBV30; j_call: TRBJ2-1; clone_size: .; d_call: TRBD2; cdr3_nt: TGTGCCTGGAGTACAACTAGCGGGAGTGAACTGCATGAGCAGTTCTTC; cdr3_aa: CAWSTTSGSELHEQFF
v_call: TRBV18; j_call: TRBJ2-7; clone_size: .; d_call: TRBD2; cdr3_nt: TGTGCCAGCTCACCTCCCGGACTAGCGGGGTCCTACGAGCAGTACTTC; cdr3_aa: CASSPPGLAGSYEQYF
v_call: TRBV6-5; j_call: TRBJ2-5; clone_size: .; d_call: .; cdr3_nt: TGTGCCAGCAGTCAGGGGGAGACCCAGTACTTC; cdr3_aa: CASSQGETQYF
v_call: TRBV5-1; j_call: TRBJ2-2; clone_size: .; d_call: .; cdr3_nt: TGCGCCAGCAGCTTGGCGGGATCGAACACCGGGGAGCTGTTTTTT; cdr3_aa: CASSLAGSNTGELFF
v_call: TRBV7-2; j_call: TRBJ2-1; clone_size: once; d_call: TRBD2; cdr3_nt: TGTGCCAGCAGCCCGGGGGGGTCCTACAATGAGCAGTTCTTC; cdr3_aa: CASSPGGSYNEQFF
v_call: TRBV19; j_call: TRBJ1-5; clone_size: .; d_call: .; cdr3_nt: TGTGCCAGTAGTATAACGGGGAGTACGGGTCAGCCCCAGCATTTT; cdr3_aa: CASSITGSTGQPQHF
v_call: TRBV7-8; j_call: TRBJ2-5; clone_size: .; d_call: .; cdr3_nt: TGTGCCAGCAGCCTTCGACGCGAGAGGAGAGAGACCCAGTACTTC; cdr3_aa: CASSLRRERRETQYF
v_call: TRBV5-1; j_call: TRBJ1-2; clone_size: .; d_call: .; cdr3_nt: TGCGCCAGCAGCTTGCAGGGGTCGAACTATGGCTACACCTTC; cdr3_aa: CASSLQGSNYGYTF
v_call: TRBV7-8; j_call: TRBJ1-6; clone_size: .; d_call: .; cdr3_nt: TGTGCCAGCAGCCCCTCGGGGGGCACTTCACCCCTCCACTTT; cdr3_aa: CASSPSGGTSPLHF
v_call: TRBV6-6; j_call: TRBJ1-2; clone_size: .; d_call: TRBD1; cdr3_nt: TGTGCCAGCAGTCCAACCGGGACAGGGGGATCCTATGGCTACACCTTC; cdr3_aa: CASSPTGTGGSYGYTF
v_call: TRBV6-5; j_call: TRBJ2-3; clone_size: .; d_call: TRBD2; cdr3_nt: TGTGCCAGCAGACTACTAGCGGGAGGACCAGATACGCAGTATTTT; cdr3_aa: CASRLLAGGPDTQYF
v_call: TRBV27; j_call: TRBJ2-3; clone_size: .; d_call: .; cdr3_nt: TGTGCCAGCAGTTTATTTAGTCAGGGCCCAGATACGCAGTATTTT; cdr3_aa: CASSLFSQGPDTQYF
v_call: TRBV7-9; j_call: TRBJ2-7; clone_size: .; d_call: .; cdr3_nt: TGTGCCAGCAGCGCCGTAGGATCGGGTAACTCCTACGAGCAGTACTTC; cdr3_aa: CASSAVGSGNSYEQYF
v_call: TRBV28; j_call: TRBJ2-4; clone_size: .; d_call: TRBD2; cdr3_nt: TGTGCCAGCAGCTCCGGGACTAGCGGGAAAAACATTCAGTACTTC; cdr3_aa: CASSSGTSGKNIQYF
v_call: TRBV19; j_call: TRBJ2-1; clone_size: .; d_call: .; cdr3_nt: TGTGCCAGTAGGACCGGGACAAGGGGCTACAATGAGCAGTTCTTC; cdr3_aa: CASRTGTRGYNEQFF
v_call: TRBV6-5; j_call: TRBJ2-2; clone_size: .; d_call: TRBD1; cdr3_nt: TGTGCCAGCAGTTACCCCCCGACAGGGACCGCCGGGGAGCTGTTTTTT; cdr3_aa: CASSYPPTGTAGELFF
v_call: TRBV27; j_call: TRBJ2-7; clone_size: .; d_call: TRBD1; cdr3_nt: TGTGCCAGCAGTTTCTCAGGACAGGTCGAGCAGTACTTC; cdr3_aa: CASSFSGQVEQYF
v_call: TRBV19; j_call: TRBJ2-7; clone_size: .; d_call: TRBD1; cdr3_nt: TGTGCCAGTACGGCAACAGGGGCTACTAAATACGAGCAGTACTTC; cdr3_aa: CASTATGATKYEQYF
v_call: TRBV13; j_call: TRBJ2-7; clone_size: once; d_call: .; cdr3_nt: TGTGCCAGCAGCGGGGGCAGGGGAGCTCACTCCTACGAGCAGTACTTC; cdr3_aa: CASSGGRGAHSYEQYF
v_call: TRBV4-2; j_call: TRBJ2-1; clone_size: .; d_call: .; cdr3_nt: TGTGCCAGCAGCCCCTTCGGTAGTTGGGGGGATGAGCAGTTCTTC; cdr3_aa: CASSPFGSWGDEQFF
v_call: TRBV18; j_call: TRBJ2-1; clone_size: .; d_call: .; cdr3_nt: TGTGCCAGCTCACCTCAAGAACCAGGGACAACCTACAATGAGCAGTTCTTC; cdr3_aa: CASSPQEPGTTYNEQFF
v_call: TRBV7-9; j_call: TRBJ1-5; clone_size: .; d_call: TRBD1; cdr3_nt: TGTGCCAGCAGCCCCGGACAGGGCAATCAGCCCCAGCATTTT; cdr3_aa: CASSPGQGNQPQHF
v_call: TRBV2; j_call: TRBJ2-2; clone_size: once; d_call: TRBD1; cdr3_nt: TGTGCCAGCAGCAGACAGGGGGAGGTGACCGGGGAGCTGTTTTTT; cdr3_aa: CASSRQGEVTGELFF
v_call: TRBV11-2; j_call: TRBJ1-1; clone_size: .; d_call: .; cdr3_nt: TGTGCCAGCAGCCCACTCAACACTGAAGCTTTCTTT; cdr3_aa: CASSPLNTEAFF
v_call: TRBV5-4; j_call: TRBJ2-1; clone_size: .; d_call: .; cdr3_nt: TGTGCCAGCAGCCTCGACATAACTCCATACAATGAGCAGTTCTTC; cdr3_aa: CASSLDITPYNEQFF
v_call: TRBV19; j_call: TRBJ1-3; clone_size: .; d_call: .; cdr3_nt: TGTGCCAGTAGTATAGACGGAACAGGGTCCTCTGGAAACACCATATATTTT; cdr3_aa: CASSIDGTGSSGNTIYF
v_call: TRBV2; j_call: TRBJ1-3; clone_size: once; d_call: TRBD1; cdr3_nt: TGTGCCAGCAGAGGGACAGGGGAAGGAAACACCATATATTTT; cdr3_aa: CASRGTGEGNTIYF
v_call: TRBV7-3; j_call: TRBJ2-3; clone_size: once; d_call: TRBD2; cdr3_nt: TGTGCCAGCAGCTTAAAGGGGACTAGCGGCCTCTTAGATACGCAGTATTTT; cdr3_aa: CASSLKGTSGLLDTQYF
v_call: TRBV19; j_call: TRBJ2-6; clone_size: .; d_call: TRBD1; cdr3_nt: TGTGCCAGTAGTAACCGGGCGTGGACAGGGATCCCCTCTGGGGCCAACGTCCTGACTTTC; cdr3_aa: CASSNRAWTGIPSGANVLTF
v_call: TRBV5-1; j_call: TRBJ2-5; clone_size: .; d_call: .; cdr3_nt: TGCGCCAGCAGCCCGAGGCCGGGTCCGGAGACCCAGTACTTC; cdr3_aa: CASSPRPGPETQYF
v_call: TRBV28; j_call: TRBJ2-7; clone_size: .; d_call: TRBD2; cdr3_nt: TGTGCCAGCAGTTTATGGGGGCGGGAGGGGCTCTACGAGCAGTACTTC; cdr3_aa: CASSLWGREGLYEQYF
v_call: TRBV27; j_call: TRBJ2-7; clone_size: .; d_call: TRBD2; cdr3_nt: TGTGCCAGCAGCCACGGGGGGGGCTACGAGCAGTACTTC; cdr3_aa: CASSHGGGYEQYF
v_call: TRBV5-6; j_call: TRBJ2-5; clone_size: .; d_call: .; cdr3_nt: TGTGCCAGCAGCATGCTTAGCGGACAAGAGACCCAGTACTTC; cdr3_aa: CASSMLSGQETQYF
v_call: TRBV7-8; j_call: TRBJ2-1; clone_size: .; d_call: .; cdr3_nt: TGTGCCAGCAGCTTAGCTTTGTCGCAGTCTGAGCAGTTCTTC; cdr3_aa: CASSLALSQSEQFF
v_call: TRBV6-1; j_call: TRBJ1-1; clone_size: .; d_call: .; cdr3_nt: TGTGCCAGCCGGGGGGGCGGGAACACTGAAGCTTTCTTT; cdr3_aa: CASRGGGNTEAFF
v_call: TRBV5-4; j_call: TRBJ2-1; clone_size: .; d_call: TRBD2; cdr3_nt: TGTGCCAGCAGCGGCAGCCCCCGGGGGGCCTACAATGAGCAGTTCTTC; cdr3_aa: CASSGSPRGAYNEQFF